This TCR beta chain was identified in a study of vaccination and CD4 T cells after COVID-19. Study background: Post-vaccination specimens were collected at a median of roughly 69 days following dose two (range 14 to 241).

The V end lost 6 bases, the J end lost 4 bases, and 12 bases lay between the germline ends. The CDR3 length is 13 residues. CDR1 and CDR2 from the germline V gene are MGHDK and SYGVNS. This clonotype was detected once. Its antigen is currently unknown. The Oncomine TCR Beta short-read assay was applied to DNA of cultured CD4+ T cells. MiXCR, applied by TCRdb to the PCR reads, yields one record per CDR3 protein. The data contain more than 12,000 distinct CDR3 sequences, about 56% of them singletons. Treatment described: roughly 11-day PBMC culture with coronavirus spike peptide pools or control peptides (ViraFEST assay).

The sample consisted of CD4+ T cells from blood, cultured in vitro, taken before SARS-CoV-2 vaccination. This chain joins TRBV25-1 and TRBJ1-1, with D possibly matching TRBD1 (5 bases). The TCR comes from a human donor who had recovered from COVID-19. CDR3 DNA sequence: TGTGCCAGCAGGGGGCAACACCGCACTGAAGCTTTCTTT. Translating gives CASRGQHRTEAFF.